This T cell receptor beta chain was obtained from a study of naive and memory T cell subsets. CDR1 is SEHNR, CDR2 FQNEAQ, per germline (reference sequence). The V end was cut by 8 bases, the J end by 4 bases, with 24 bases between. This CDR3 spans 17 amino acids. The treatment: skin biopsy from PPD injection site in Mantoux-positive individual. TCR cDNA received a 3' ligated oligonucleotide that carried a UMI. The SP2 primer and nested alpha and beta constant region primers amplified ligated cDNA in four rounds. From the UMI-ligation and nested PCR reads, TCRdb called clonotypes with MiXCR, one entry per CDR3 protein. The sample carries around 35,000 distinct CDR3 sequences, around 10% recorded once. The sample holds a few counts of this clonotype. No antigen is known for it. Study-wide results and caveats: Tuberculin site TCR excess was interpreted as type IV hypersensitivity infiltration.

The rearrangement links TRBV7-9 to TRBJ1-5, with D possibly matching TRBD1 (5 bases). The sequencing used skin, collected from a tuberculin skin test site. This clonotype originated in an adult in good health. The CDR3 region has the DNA TGTGCCAGCCCACCCGGGGGGGGACCGATTATTAATCAGCCCCAGCATTTT. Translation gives CASPPGGGPIINQPQHF.